This entry lists 10 T cell receptor beta chains sequenced from one sample in a study of T cell responses to AZD1222 COVID-19 vaccine. Sequencing used immunoSEQ multiplex PCR; TCRdb keeps in-frame clones, though not all of them. This sample has tens of thousands of clones, with about 93% found just once. Sequences were derived from peripheral blood, sampled 28 days after the second AZD1222 dose. The receptors originated from an adult who received the AZD1222 COVID-19 vaccine.

The chain combines TRBV7-3 with TRBJ2-1; D is perhaps TRBD1 or TRBD2 (7 bases each). CDR1 and CDR2 from the germline V gene are SGHTA and FQGTGA. There are 14 residues in the CDR3. With 3 bases removed from V and 7 bases from J, the gap between germline ends came to 13 bases. The CDR3 spells CASSLNRGGNEQFF. The CDR3 DNA sequence: TGTGCCAGCAGCTTGAACAGGGGAGGGAATGAGCAGTTCTTC.

J is TRBJ2-7 and V is TRBV19, with D possibly being TRBD2 (5 bases). Trimming pared 4 bases from V and 0 bases from J, leaving 10 bases between. The CDR3 covers 14 residues. CDR1 LNHDA and CDR2 SQIVND come from the germline V gene (reference sequence). CDR3 amino acids: CASSTGRGSYEQYF. In DNA, the CDR3 is TGTGCCAGTAGTACGGGCCGGGGCTCCTACGAGCAGTACTTC.

This chain uses TRBV12-5 with TRBJ2-7; TRBD1 might be the D (6 bases). CDR1 and CDR2 from the germline V gene are LGHNT and FRNRAP. V was pared by 1 base and J by 5 bases, with 9 bases between. The CDR3 runs 13 residues. The CDR3 sequence is CASGLEQGNEQYF. CDR3 in DNA: TGTGCTAGTGGTTTGGAACAGGGCAACGAGCAGTACTTC. The full variable domain, completed using reference TRBV12-5 and TRBJ2-7, is DARVTQTPRHKVTEMGQEVTMRCQPILGHNTVFWYRQTMMQGLELLAYFRNRAPLDDSGMPKDRFSAEMPDATLATLKIQPSEPRDSAVYFCASGLEQGNEQYFGPGTRLTVT.

This clone was counted a few times. The gene calls are TRBV4-1 and TRBJ2-7; 10 bases agree with TRBD1. This CDR3 has 15 residues. With V trimmed by 3 bases and J by 4 bases, 6 bases remained unmatched. The germline V gene encodes CDR1 MGHRA and CDR2 YSYEKL. The CDR3 sequence: CASSHQTGGSYEQYF. The DNA for the CDR3 is TGCGCCAGCAGCCACCAGACAGGGGGCTCGTACGAGCAGTACTTC.

J is TRBJ2-5 and V is TRBV7-2; TRBD1 agrees at 8 bases. The CDR3 runs 15 residues. The V and J ends lost 1 base and 3 bases, in that order; junction bases with no gene match: 4. Germline-derived CDR1 and CDR2 are SGHTA and FQGNSA. CDR3 loop: CASSLVTGVEETQYF. The CDR3 coding sequence is TGTGCCAGCAGCTTAGTGACAGGGGTGGAAGAGACCCAGTACTTC. The whole variable domain, remainder taken from reference TRBV7-2 and TRBJ2-5, is GAGVSQSPSNKVTEKGKDVELRCDPISGHTALYWYRQSLGQGLEFLIYFQGNSAPDKSGLPSDRFSAERTGGSVSTLTIQRTQQEDSAVYLCASSLVTGVEETQYFGPGTRLLVL.

J is TRBJ1-1 and V is TRBV2; 7 bases fit TRBD1. The CDR3 spans 15 residues. V was clipped by 6 bases and J by 0 bases; unmatched bases: 7. Per germline, CDR1 SNHLY and CDR2 FYNNEI. CDR3 residues: CASSRTGNMNTEAFF. CDR3 nucleotides: TGTGCCAGCAGCCGGACAGGTAATATGAACACTGAAGCTTTCTTT. The whole variable domain, remainder taken from reference TRBV2 and TRBJ1-1, is EPEVTQTPSHQVTQMGQEVILRCVPISNHLYFYWYRQILGQKVEFLVSFYNNEISEKSEIFDDQFSVERPDGSNFTLKIRSTKLEDSAMYFCASSRTGNMNTEAFFGQGTRLTVV.

The rearrangement joins TRBV10-3 to TRBJ1-2, with D possibly matching TRBD1 (5 bases). The CDR3 contains 11 residues. Trimming took off 7 bases at V and 2 bases at J, with 5 bases between the two ends. Germline lookup yields CDR1 ENHRY and CDR2 SYGVKD. In DNA form, the CDR3 reads TGTGCCATCACAGGGAACTATGGCTACACCTTC. This codes for CAITGNYGYTF.

J is TRBJ2-7 and V is TRBV28, with 8 bases identical to TRBD1. Trimming removed 6 bases from V and 3 bases from J; junction bases left unmatched: 7. This CDR3 has 14 residues. CDR1 is MDHEN, CDR2 SYDVKM, per germline. CDR3: CASRQTGDLYEQYF. The CDR3 nucleotides are TGTGCCAGCAGGCAGACAGGGGACCTCTACGAGCAGTACTTC.

This chain joins TRBV9 and TRBJ2-2; no clear D. Germline lookup yields CDR1 SGDLS and CDR2 YYNGEE. The V end lost 0 bases, the J end lost 5 bases, and 2 bases lay between the germline ends. The CDR3 spans 12 residues. CDR3 bases: TGTGCCAGCAGCGTAGAGACCGGGGAGCTGTTTTTT. Its protein is CASSVETGELFF.

The DNA of the CDR3 is TGTGCCAGCAGCTTGTCCGACAGGGGTCACGAGCAGTACTTC. This translates into CASSLSDRGHEQYF. V is TRBV7-9 and J is TRBJ2-7; 8 nucleotides line up with TRBD1. The CDR3 runs to 14 residues. With V trimmed by 3 bases and J by 5 bases, 6 bases remained unmatched. The germline V gene has CDR1 SEHNR and CDR2 FQNEAQ (reference sequence).